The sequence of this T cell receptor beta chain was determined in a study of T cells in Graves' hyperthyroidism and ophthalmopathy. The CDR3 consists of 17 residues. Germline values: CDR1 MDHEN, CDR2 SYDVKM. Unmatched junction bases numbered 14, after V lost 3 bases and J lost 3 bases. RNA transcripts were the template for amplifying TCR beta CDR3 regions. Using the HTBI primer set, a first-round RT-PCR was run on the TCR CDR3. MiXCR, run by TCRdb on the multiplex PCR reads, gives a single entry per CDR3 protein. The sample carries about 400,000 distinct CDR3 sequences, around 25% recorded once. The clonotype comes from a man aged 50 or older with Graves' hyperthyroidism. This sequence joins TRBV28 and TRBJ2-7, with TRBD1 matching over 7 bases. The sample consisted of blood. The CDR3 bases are TGTGCCAGCAGTTTCCCACGCTCCGGGACAGACATCTACGAGCAGTACTTC. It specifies CASSFPRSGTDIYEQYF.